The clone carrying this T cell receptor (beta chain) was seen only once. Its target is unknown. The treatment denotes: approximately nine-day PBMC culture with coronavirus spike peptide pools or control peptides (ViraFEST assay). ViraFEST used peptide pools to expand antigen-specific T cells before TCR sequencing. The data belong to a study of vaccination and CD4 T cells after COVID-19. Study background: Control wells got either CEFX epitopes, HIV-1 Nef peptides, or no peptide at all.

This CDR3 has 14 amino acids. Germline CDR1 and CDR2: SGHNT and YENEEA. V was clipped by 3 bases and J by 6 bases, with 13 bases between them. Cultured CD4+ T cells had their DNA profiled by the Oncomine TCR Beta short-read assay. TCRdb called the PCR reads again in MiXCR, with one record for every CDR3 protein. The sample shows around 19,000 distinct CDR3 sequences, 40% to 50% of them seen only once. Sequenced here: CD4+ T cells from blood, cultured in vitro, sampled before SARS-CoV-2 vaccination. This clonotype originated in a human donor who had recovered from COVID-19. The chain joins TRBV11-3 to TRBJ2-3; perhaps TRBD2 as D (7 bases). CDR3 DNA: TGTGCCAGCAGCTTGGGGGGGCTCACGGATACGCAGTATTTT. It translates to CASSLGGLTDTQYF.